These 18 T cell receptor beta chains originate from one sample sequenced in a study of cytomegalovirus exposure and HLA in healthy donors. Primers: 60 Vbeta forward and 13 Jbeta reverse. Measured with immunoSEQ multiplex PCR; TCRdb has only the in-frame clones, and not every one. The top ten clones hold about 3% of a sample with 100,000 to 150,000 clones, roughly 15% of them seen once. The material sequenced was PBMCs. These receptors were collected from a female donor in good health and CMV-seropositive.

This clone was counted between two and nine times. This chain joins TRBV9 and TRBJ1-4, with no clear D. Germline-derived CDR1 and CDR2 are SGDLS and YYNGEE. The CDR3 has 15 amino acids. The ends were cut back, 4 bases at V and 8 bases at J, with 18 bases in the middle. The CDR3 DNA is TGTGCCAGCAGCCCGGAGAGAGACTGGAGGGAAAAACTGTTTTTT. This codes for CASSPERDWREKLFF. Full variable domain (rest looked up from reference TRBV9 and TRBJ1-4): DSGVTQTPKHLITATGQRVTLRCSPRSGDLSVYWYQQSLDQGLQFLIQYYNGEERAKGNILERFSAQQFPDLHSELNLSSLELGDSALYFCASSPERDWREKLFFGSGTQLSVL.

This clone came up a few times. V is TRBV7-8 and J is TRBJ1-2, with D possibly TRBD1 on 5 matching bases. Trimming cost V 5 bases and J 4 bases, with 14 bases left between them. CDR1 and CDR2 from the germline V gene are SGHVS and FQNEAQ. The CDR3 spans 14 residues. CDR3 protein: CASSAGTLSYGYTF. CDR3 DNA: TGTGCCAGCAGCGCAGGGACTCTTTCCTATGGCTACACCTTC.

This clone was counted between two and nine times. The V call is TRBV28, the J call TRBJ2-1, with 7 bases identical to TRBD2. Germline-derived CDR1 and CDR2 are MDHEN and SYDVKM. After removal of 2 bases from V and 5 bases from J, the junction contained 18 bases not matched to a gene. CDR3 length: 19 amino acids. CDR3 sequence (DNA): TGTGCCAGCAGTTTACGGCCCCTGGGCTCCGGGACTACTGACAATGAGCAGTTCTTC. Translation gives CASSLRPLGSGTTDNEQFF.

The J gene is TRBJ2-7, the V gene TRBV5-1, with D possibly matching TRBD2 (5 bases). V was pared by 3 bases and J by 0 bases, with 7 bases between. CDR3 length: 13 amino acids. Germline lookup yields CDR1 SGHRS and CDR2 YFSETQ. CDR3 sequence: CASSYSGSYEQYF. As DNA, the CDR3 is TGCGCCAGCAGCTACAGCGGCTCCTACGAGCAGTACTTC.

This rearrangement joins TRBV2 to TRBJ1-5; 7 bases align to TRBD1. J gave up 7 bases and V 2 bases, and 5 bases lay outside the gene matches. The germline V gene encodes CDR1 SNHLY and CDR2 FYNNEI. This CDR3 is 14 amino acids long. The CDR3 sequence: CASSEQTGNQPQHF. For the CDR3, the DNA is TGTGCCAGCAGTGAACAGACAGGGAACCAGCCCCAGCATTTT.

V and J are TRBV27 and TRBJ1-5; a weak D match, TRBD1 (6 bases). This CDR3 has 13 amino acids. The germline CDR1 and CDR2 sequences are MNHEY and SMNVEV (reference sequence). Trimming shortened V by 4 bases and J by 7 bases, and 11 bases separated the two germline ends. The CDR3 region has the DNA TGTGCCAGCAGTTCCACTCAGGGGCAGCCCCAGCATTTT. Amino acids: CASSSTQGQPQHF.

The chain combines TRBV19 with TRBJ1-5, with 9 bases fitting TRBD1. This CDR3 comprises 15 residues. J gave up 7 bases and V 9 bases, and 13 bases lay outside the gene matches. Germline V gene sequence: CDR1 LNHDA, CDR2 SQIVND (reference sequence). DNA of the CDR3: TGTGCCAGAGCAACGGGACAGGGCGGTTGGCAGCCCCAGCATTTT. Its translation is CARATGQGGWQPQHF.

This clone was seen a handful of times. The genes are TRBV29-1 and TRBJ2-7, with TRBD2 as a possible D gene (6 bases). CDR1 is SQVTM and CDR2 is ANQGSEA in the germline V gene. The CDR3 is 13 residues long. With 2 bases removed from V and 6 bases from J, the gap between germline ends came to 14 bases. The CDR3 protein is CSVETGGAGEQYF. CDR3 nucleotide sequence: TGCAGCGTTGAAACCGGGGGAGCGGGCGAGCAGTACTTC.

The gene calls are TRBV7-9 and TRBJ1-4, with unresolved D. V was pared by 0 bases and J by 5 bases, with 7 bases between. The CDR3 has 14 amino acids. CDR1 and CDR2 from the germline V gene are SEHNR and FQNEAQ (reference sequence). The CDR3 here is CASSLADGNEKLFF. The CDR3 DNA reads TGTGCCAGCAGCTTAGCCGACGGGAATGAAAAACTGTTTTTT.

V usage is TRBV29-1 and J usage is TRBJ2-7, with 11 bases matching TRBD2. Germline CDR1 SQVTM, CDR2 ANQGSEA. The J segment lost 1 base and the V segment lost 8 bases, leaving 4 bases of the junction unmatched. The CDR3 has 13 amino acids. The CDR3 region is CSFRLAGSYEQYF. The CDR3 nucleotides are TGCAGCTTTAGACTAGCGGGGTCCTACGAGCAGTACTTC.

This clone was detected only a few times. The chain has TRBV19 and TRBJ1-2; 8 bases are a match to TRBD1. CDR3 size: 14 residues. Germline assignment: CDR1 LNHDA and CDR2 SQIVND (reference sequence). V lost 7 bases, J lost 4 bases, and 8 bases stayed unmatched. CDR3 bases: TGTGCCAGTACCCGTGGGGGACAGGCCTATGGCTACACCTTC. This translates into CASTRGGQAYGYTF.

In its sample, this clone was seen a few times. This chain uses TRBV18 with TRBJ1-3; D is unclear. In germline, CDR1 is KGHSH, CDR2 LQKENI. This CDR3 has 14 amino acids. V lost 3 bases, J lost 4 bases, and 10 bases lay in between. The CDR3, as DNA: TGTGCCAGCTCACCTGCGGTCGCAGGAAACACCATATATTTT. It encodes CASSPAVAGNTIYF.

This chain links TRBV18 with TRBJ1-6, with 7 bases that match TRBD1. The CDR3 is 17 residues long. V was clipped by 0 bases and J by 3 bases; unmatched bases: 5. Germline V gene sequence: CDR1 KGHSH, CDR2 LQKENI. The CDR3 loop is CASSPPDRTLYNSPLHF. The CDR3, as DNA: TGTGCCAGCTCACCACCGGACAGGACACTCTATAATTCACCCCTCCACTTT.

This clone was counted between two and nine times. The V and J genes are TRBV29-1 and TRBJ2-5; 9 bases line up with TRBD2. CDR3 length: 14 residues. Germline-derived CDR1 and CDR2 are SQVTM and ANQGSEA. V lost 1 base to trimming and J lost 7 bases; unmatched junction nucleotides: 7. This chain's CDR3 is CSVEAWTSVGTQYF. For the CDR3, the DNA is TGCAGCGTTGAAGCTTGGACTAGCGTTGGGACCCAGTACTTC.

The chain employs TRBV28 and TRBJ1-5; D remains ambiguous. In germline, CDR1 is MDHEN, CDR2 SYDVKM. The CDR3 consists of 14 residues. V was shortened by 2 bases and J by 8 bases, with 13 bases between the two germline ends. The CDR3 here is CASSLTGGSEPQHF. The CDR3 DNA follows: TGTGCCAGCAGTTTAACCGGCGGGAGTGAGCCCCAGCATTTT. Full variable domain (remainder filled in from reference TRBV28 and TRBJ1-5): DVKVTQSSRYLVKRTGEKVFLECVQDMDHENMFWYRQDPGLGLRLIYFSYDVKMKEKGDIPEGYSVSREKKERFSLILESASTNQTSMYLCASSLTGGSEPQHFGDGTRLSIL.

The chain carries TRBV4-3 and TRBJ1-3, with no clear D. The germline V gene encodes CDR1 LGHNA and CDR2 YSLEER. This CDR3 comprises 13 residues. V lost 0 bases and J 4 bases, leaving 4 bases between the germline ends. CDR3 sequence (DNA): TGCGCCAGCAGCCAAGACCCGGGAAACACCATATATTTT. Translation gives CASSQDPGNTIYF.

This clone was detected only a few times. V is TRBV5-6 and J is TRBJ2-1; TRBD2 matches 8 bases. From germline, CDR1 is SGHDT and CDR2 YYEEEE. The junction had 13 bases not matched to a gene; V was cut back by 3 bases and J by 8 bases. This CDR3 comprises 16 residues. The CDR3 spells CASSYLAGPSSDEQFF. The CDR3 DNA reads as TGTGCCAGCAGCTACTTAGCGGGACCATCTAGCGATGAGCAGTTCTTC.

The rearrangement joins TRBV6-1 to TRBJ2-3; 9 bases are shared with TRBD1. V was pared by 1 base and J by 7 bases, with 6 bases of the junction left unmatched. CDR1 is MNHNS and CDR2 is SASEGT in the germline V gene. The CDR3 consists of 15 residues. The DNA for the CDR3 is TGTGCCAGCAGTGAAGACCGACAGGGGGGGCATACGCAGTATTTT. Its translation is CASSEDRQGGHTQYF.